The entry below gives a single T cell receptor (beta chain) sequence along with its context. Its antigen is currently not known. Nothing much larger sits one base from this clone, and base qualities are not available. To sequence the TCRbeta CDR3 region, genomic DNA was isolated from the sorted cells. The immunoSEQ Assay was used to sequence the TCRbeta CDR3 regions. TCRdb took this table from immuneACCESS and kept in-frame rearrangements with V and J called. Such tables lack part of the clones; where checked against another copy, unresolved V genes explain under half of the gap, and the rest is unexplained. The sample includes around 74,000 clones, with approximately 84% observed a single time. The ten largest make up around 0.5% of the sample. The sample comes from a study of OX40 agonist ivuxolimab in advanced cancers. For context, the study as a whole: Ivuxolimab was a fully human IgG2 agonistic monoclonal antibody targeting the costimulatory receptor OX40 (CD134). Partial responses were achieved by three dose-escalation patients, of whom one had hepatocellular carcinoma and two had cutaneous melanoma. Of the 50 to 55 dose-escalation patients, hepatocellular carcinoma was present in about 20, melanoma in some 15, renal cell carcinoma in 9 and head and neck cancer in 9. Patients were allowed to have had prior anti-PD-1, anti-PD-L1 or anti-CTLA-4 therapy, and around 43% of the dose-escalation patients had been treated with checkpoint inhibitors. Intravenous ivuxolimab was administered to patients every 2 weeks at six dose levels: 0.01, 0.1, 0.3, 1.5, 3 and 10 mg/kg. The purpose of peripheral TCRbeta sequencing was to test whether ivuxolimab changed TCR sequence diversity and led to clonal T-cell expansion. A male proportion of 75% to 85% and a mean age of 60 years, ranging from 23 to 79, were recorded for the dose-escalation cohort. The monotherapy dose-escalation portion (N of about 50 patients) of the phase I ivuxolimab trial is reported in the paper.

Here is what the overall study found, with its caveats: Low levels of normalized T-cell clonal expansion were also shown by some nonresponding patients. The antigen specificity of the peripheral T cells that underwent clonal expansion was not determined. After ivuxolimab, more expanded clones were found on average in CD8+ T cells than in CD4+ T cells. In the 0.1-3.0 mg/kg groups, partial responders were among the patients with the lowest normalized peripheral clonal expansion, particularly in CD8+ T cells. At doses of 0.1 to 3.0 mg/kg, clonal expansion of both CD4+ and CD8+ blood T cells was observed from baseline to week 6.

Patients with a history of autoimmune disease or receiving systemic immunosuppression were excluded from the trial. In every dose cohort, peripheral blood was drawn for TCR sequencing at baseline, cycle 4 day 1, and cycle 7 day 1. Samples were obtained from an open-label, multicenter, first-in-human phase I dose-escalation trial of ivuxolimab. Adults with locally advanced or metastatic head and neck squamous cell, hepatocellular, melanoma or renal cell carcinoma were enrolled in the trial. CD4+ and CD8+ T cells were sorted separately from peripheral blood before TCR sequencing. The trim is 3 bases for V and 3 bases for J, with a gap of 9 bases between the germline ends. CDR1 and CDR2, looked up from the germline V gene, are MDHEN and SYDVKM. The CDR3 sequence holds 15 residues, the cysteine and phenylalanine included. The entry retains the CDR3 DNA only, 45 bases that are in frame from base 1.

This clonotype originated in an adult with an advanced solid tumor such as melanoma, head and neck, liver or kidney cancer. Here the chain combines TRBV28 and TRBJ1-6; no D segment can be confidently identified. This material consisted of CD4+ or CD8+ T cells sorted from blood, taken in a trial of the OX40 agonist ivuxolimab. The CDR3 loop reads CASSFISDYNSPLHF. The DNA sequence reads TGTGCCAGCAGTTTTATCTCCGACTATAATTCACCCCTCCACTTT. This CDR3, with the reference TRBV28 and TRBJ1-6 proteins standing in past its ends, gives the full variable domain DVKVTQSSRYLVKRTGEKVFLECVQDMDHENMFWYRQDPGLGLRLIYFSYDVKMKEKGDIPEGYSVSREKKERFSLILESASTNQTSMYLCASSFISDYNSPLHFGNGTRLTVT.